The source of this TCR beta chain is a study of CD8 T cells in Susac syndrome. With 4 bases removed from V and 7 bases from J, the gap between germline ends came to 26 bases. The length of the CDR3 is 18 residues. The V gene's germline CDR1 is LGHDT and CDR2 YNNKEL (reference sequence). Each multiple sclerosis control was a treatment-naive patient with relapsing-remitting disease that was either stable or active. Reverse transcription of roughly 0.45 to 1 ug RNA was performed with random hexamers. By means of immunoSEQ multiplex PCR, TCR beta CDR3 spanning 54 Vbeta and 13 Jbeta underwent amplification. TCRdb re-analysed the immunoSEQ multiplex PCR reads in MiXCR, keeping a single row per CDR3 protein. The table includes about 71,000 distinct CDR3 sequences, 96% detected once.

Sample: CD4+ T cells from PBMCs. The receptor was derived from a human donor with multiple sclerosis. V gene TRBV3-1 combines with J gene TRBJ1-5, with no clear D. CDR3 in DNA: TGTGCCAGCAGCCCTTTACCGATCCATTCAGGTTTCAGCCAGCCCCAGCATTTT. Translating it yields CASSPLPIHSGFSQPQHF.